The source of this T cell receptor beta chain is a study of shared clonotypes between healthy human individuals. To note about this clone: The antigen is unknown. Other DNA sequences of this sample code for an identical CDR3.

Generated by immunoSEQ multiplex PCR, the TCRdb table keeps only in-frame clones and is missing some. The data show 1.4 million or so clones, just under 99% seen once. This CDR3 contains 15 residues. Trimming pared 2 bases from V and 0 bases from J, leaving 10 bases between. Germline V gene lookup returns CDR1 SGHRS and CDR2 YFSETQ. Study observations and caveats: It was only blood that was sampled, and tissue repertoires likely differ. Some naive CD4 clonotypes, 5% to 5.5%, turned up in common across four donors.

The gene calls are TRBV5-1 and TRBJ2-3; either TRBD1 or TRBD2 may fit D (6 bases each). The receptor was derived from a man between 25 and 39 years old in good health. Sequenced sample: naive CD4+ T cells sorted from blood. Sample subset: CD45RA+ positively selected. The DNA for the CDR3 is TGCGCCAGCAGCTTCCCGGGGGCCAGCACAGATACGCAGTATTTT. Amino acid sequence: CASSFPGASTDTQYF.